The 16 T cell receptor beta chains below all came from one sample that was sequenced in a study of Tregs in tolerant kidney transplant recipients. Profiling relied on immunoSEQ multiplex PCR, and the TCRdb table lists in-frame clones only, not all of them. The table lists about 73,000 clones, about 91% of them singletons, with 0.34% in the top ten. Here the sequenced sample was Tregs from blood, taken before the transplant. Every receptor here comes from a human donor who received a combined kidney and bone marrow transplant.

V is TRBV27 and J is TRBJ2-7; 8 bases are a match to TRBD1. V gave up 6 bases and J gave up 4 bases; unmatched junction bases: 14. There are 16 residues in the CDR3. Germline V gene lookup returns CDR1 MNHEY and CDR2 SMNVEV (reference sequence). The CDR3 sequence is CASSIRPPGGKYEQYF. The CDR3 DNA follows: TGTGCCAGCAGCATCAGGCCGCCAGGGGGCAAGTACGAGCAGTACTTC.

The V and J genes are TRBV7-2 and TRBJ1-2, with 9 nucleotides matching TRBD1. With 5 bases clipped from V and 4 bases from J, the junction kept 8 bases outside the gene matches. There are 15 residues in the CDR3. Germline V lookup: CDR1 SGHTA, CDR2 FQGNSA. The CDR3 nucleotides are TGTGCCAGCAGCCCATCCGGGACAGGGTCCTATGGCTACACCTTC. Translated, it gives CASSPSGTGSYGYTF.

A few counts support this clone. The CDR3 region is CSAWDTGYTF. The CDR3, as DNA: TGCAGCGCCTGGGACACTGGCTACACCTTC. The V and J genes are TRBV29-1 and TRBJ1-2; possibly TRBD1 for D (6 bases). Trimming shortened V by 7 bases and J by 7 bases, and 10 bases separated the two germline ends. Germline V CDR1 and CDR2: SQVTM, ANQGSEA. The CDR3 length is 10 residues.

The chain links TRBV28 to TRBJ2-2; 11 bases align to TRBD2. Germline CDR1 MDHEN, CDR2 SYDVKM. The ends lost 2 bases at V and 13 bases at J; junction bases unmatched: 12. The CDR3 contains 16 residues. CDR3 loop: CASSLEGLAVLSVLFF. CDR3 in DNA: TGTGCCAGCAGTTTAGAGGGACTAGCGGTCCTGAGTGTGCTGTTTTTT.

The chain employs TRBV6-5 and TRBJ2-7; perhaps TRBD1 as D (7 bases). This CDR3 has 14 residues. V lost 2 bases and J lost 5, with 13 bases in between. Germline-derived CDR1 and CDR2 are MNHEY and SVGAGI. CDR3 in DNA: TGTGCCAGCAGTTACGGCAGGGGGAGGAACGAGCAGTACTTC. The encoded protein is CASSYGRGRNEQYF.

The gene calls are TRBV7-2 and TRBJ1-5, with D possibly TRBD1 on 6 matching bases. The CDR3 totals 17 residues. Trimming removed 1 base from V and 0 bases from J, with 13 bases in between. Germline CDR1 and CDR2: SGHTA and FQGNSA. The CDR3 nucleotides read TGTGCCAGCAGCTTAGTTGCGGGGGCGGTTAGCAATCAGCCCCAGCATTTT. Amino acid sequence: CASSLVAGAVSNQPQHF.

This rearrangement joins TRBV5-1 to TRBJ2-2, with 12 bases matching TRBD2. This CDR3 has 17 residues. Germline CDR1 SGHRS, CDR2 YFSETQ. The trim removed 2 bases at V and 5 bases at J, leaving 7 bases unmatched. CDR3 DNA sequence: TGCGCCAGCAGCTTAGATACGGGACTAGCGGGTACCGGGGAGCTGTTTTTT. Protein product: CASSLDTGLAGTGELFF.

V and J are TRBV7-6 and TRBJ2-5; unclear D gene. V lost 8 bases and J lost 5, with 3 bases in between. CDR3 length equals 9 residues. Germline values: CDR1 SGHVS, CDR2 FNYEAQ. The chain's CDR3 is CASRETQYF. CDR3 sequence (DNA): TGTGCCAGCCGGGAGACCCAGTACTTC. Together with reference TRBV7-6 and TRBJ2-5, the CDR3 gives the full variable domain: GAGVSQSPRYKVTKRGQDVALRCDPISGHVSLYWYRQALGQGPEFLTYFNYEAQQDKSGLPNDRFSAERPEGSISTLTIQRTEQRDSAMYRCASRETQYFGPGTRLLVL.

J is TRBJ2-3 and V is TRBV11-1; TRBD2 agrees at 16 bases. CDR1 and CDR2 (germline): SGHAT, FQDESV (reference sequence). Unmatched junction bases numbered 4, after V lost 6 bases and J lost 4 bases. The CDR3 has 16 residues. CDR3 amino acids: CASSPGTSGRADTQYF. CDR3 DNA sequence: TGTGCCAGCAGTCCGGGGACTAGCGGGAGGGCAGATACGCAGTATTTT.

V usage is TRBV5-1 and J usage is TRBJ1-5; D is ambiguous. Germline CDR1 SGHRS, CDR2 YFSETQ. This CDR3 is 13 amino acids long. V was trimmed by 3 bases and J by 4 bases, leaving 8 bases between them. CDR3 amino acids: CASSSAENQPQHF. The DNA of the CDR3 is TGCGCCAGCAGCTCTGCGGAAAATCAGCCCCAGCATTTT.

V and J are TRBV5-1 and TRBJ1-1, with D possibly matching TRBD1 (5 bases). Trimming removed 0 bases from V and 0 bases from J, with 15 bases in between. CDR3 length: 17 amino acids. CDR1 and CDR2 from the germline V gene are SGHRS and YFSETQ. CDR3 residues: CASSLVSGPVVNTEAFF. CDR3 nucleotides: TGCGCCAGCAGCTTGGTGTCAGGGCCAGTTGTGAACACTGAAGCTTTCTTT.

The genes are TRBV19 and TRBJ2-7, with 8 positions matching TRBD2. This CDR3 contains 16 residues. V lost 1 base to trimming and J lost 8 bases; unmatched junction nucleotides: 13. CDR1 LNHDA and CDR2 SQIVND come from the germline V gene (reference sequence). CDR3 sequence reads: CASSIGITSGVTQQYF. The CDR3 nucleotides read TGTGCCAGTAGTATAGGTATAACTAGCGGAGTGACTCAGCAGTACTTC.

The V call is TRBV6-6, the J call TRBJ1-4; no definite D call. The germline V gene encodes CDR1 MNHNY and CDR2 SVGAGI (reference sequence). Between the trimmed V and J ends, which lost 2 bases and 7 bases, there was a span of 14 bases. The CDR3 length is 15 residues. The CDR3 here is CASSYSNILGEKLFF. As DNA, the CDR3 is TGTGCCAGCAGTTACAGCAACATTTTGGGTGAAAAACTGTTTTTT.

The count of this clone is one. The V and J genes are TRBV7-9 and TRBJ2-5; 10 bases align to TRBD2. The CDR3 is 17 amino acids. V lost 3 bases, J lost 5 bases, and 12 bases stayed unmatched. Germline V gene data show CDR1 as SEHNR and CDR2 as FQNEAQ (reference sequence). The CDR3 DNA reads as TGTGCCAGCAGCTTGACAGGGTGGCTAGCGGGAGCGGAGACCCAGTACTTC. This codes for CASSLTGWLAGAETQYF. The variable domain in full, with the rest retrieved from reference TRBV7-9 and TRBJ2-5, is DTGVSQNPRHKITKRGQNVTFRCDPISEHNRLYWYRQTLGQGPEFLTYFQNEAQLEKSRLLSDRFSAERPKGSFSTLEIQRTEQGDSAMYLCASSLTGWLAGAETQYFGPGTRLLVL.

CDR3 sequence (DNA): TGTGCCAGTAGTATAGGGACTAGCGTGGCCAATGAGCAGTTCTTC. Amino acid sequence: CASSIGTSVANEQFF. This sequence joins TRBV19 and TRBJ2-1; 9 bases are shared with TRBD2. Per germline, CDR1 LNHDA and CDR2 SQIVND (reference sequence). The J segment lost 6 bases and the V segment lost 1 base, leaving 4 bases of the junction unmatched. The CDR3 runs to 15 residues.

The genes are TRBV28 and TRBJ2-5, with 12 bases matching TRBD2. The J call may be faulty, since TRBJ2-7 better matches the DNA end. The CDR3 length is 17 residues. Germline assignment: CDR1 MDHEN and CDR2 SYDVKM. For the CDR3, the DNA is TGTGCCAGCAGTCAGGCGTTGGGACTAGCGGGCAGTTACGAGCAGTACTTC. Translating it yields CASSQALGLAGSYEQYF.